Shown below are 4 T cell receptor beta chains from a single sample sequenced in a study of shared clonotypes between healthy human individuals. Only in-frame clones appear in the TCRdb table, and some are missing; sequencing was by immunoSEQ multiplex PCR. The data show millions of clones, approximately 94% seen once. The sequencing input was naive CD4+ T cells sorted from blood. The subset denotes: CD45RA+ positively selected. The receptor set was obtained from a man aged 18 to 30 in good health.

V is TRBV5-1 and J is TRBJ1-1; the match to TRBD1 covers 8 bases. Germline CDR1 SGHRS, CDR2 YFSETQ. The CDR3 totals 15 residues. V was pared by 0 bases and J by 5 bases, with 6 bases of the junction left unmatched. CDR3 DNA: TGCGCCAGCAGCTTGGAAGGACAGGGAATGACTGAAGCTTTCTTT. Amino acid sequence: CASSLEGQGMTEAFF.

This sequence joins TRBV28 and TRBJ1-1, with D possibly matching TRBD1 (5 bases). Germline CDR1 and CDR2: MDHEN and SYDVKM. V was shortened by 8 bases and J by 6 bases, with 13 bases between the two germline ends. The CDR3 covers 12 residues. CDR3 bases: TGTGCCAGCGGCCCTGGGGGAGCTGAAGCTTTCTTT. Translating gives CASGPGGAEAFF.

CDR3 loop: CASSLVQTNQPQHF. For the CDR3, the DNA is TGTGCCAGCAGCTTAGTACAGACAAACCAGCCCCAGCATTTT. V and J are TRBV7-2 and TRBJ1-5, with D unclear. Germline values: CDR1 SGHTA, CDR2 FQGNSA. Trimming stripped 1 base from V and 7 bases from J, with 11 bases between. The CDR3 has 14 amino acids.

The V gene is TRBV10-1, the J gene TRBJ2-3, with 7 positions matching TRBD2. Trimming cost V 3 bases and J 1 base; bases outside gene matches: 7. The germline gives CDR1 WNHNN, CDR2 SYGVQD (reference sequence). CDR3 length equals 16 residues. Here the CDR3 reads CASSEHTGGGTDTQYF. In DNA form, the CDR3 reads TGCGCCAGCAGTGAACATACGGGAGGAGGCACAGATACGCAGTATTTT.